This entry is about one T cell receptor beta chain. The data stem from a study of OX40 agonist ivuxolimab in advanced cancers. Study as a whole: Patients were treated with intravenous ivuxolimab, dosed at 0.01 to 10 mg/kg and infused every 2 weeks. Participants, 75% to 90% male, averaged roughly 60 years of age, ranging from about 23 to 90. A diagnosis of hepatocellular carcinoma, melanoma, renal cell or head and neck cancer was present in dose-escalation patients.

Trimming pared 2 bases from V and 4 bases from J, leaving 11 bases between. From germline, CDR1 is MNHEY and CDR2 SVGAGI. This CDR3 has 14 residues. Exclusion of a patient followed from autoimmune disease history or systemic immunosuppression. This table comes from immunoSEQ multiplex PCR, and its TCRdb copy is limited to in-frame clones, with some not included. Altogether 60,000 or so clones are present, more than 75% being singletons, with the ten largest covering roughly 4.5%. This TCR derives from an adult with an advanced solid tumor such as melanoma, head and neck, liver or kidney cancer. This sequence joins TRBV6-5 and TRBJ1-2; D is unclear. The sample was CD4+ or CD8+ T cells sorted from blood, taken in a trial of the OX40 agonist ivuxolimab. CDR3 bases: TGTGCCAGCAGTTACGGTCCAGGCTCCTATGGCTACACCTTC. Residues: CASSYGPGSYGYTF.